The 26 T cell receptor beta chains presented below share a single source sample, sequenced in a study of T cells in Graves' hyperthyroidism and ophthalmopathy. It was RNA transcripts that yielded the amplified TCR beta CDR3 regions. Using the HTBI primer set, a first-round RT-PCR was run on the TCR CDR3. Each CDR3 protein gets one entry after TCRdb re-called the multiplex PCR reads with MiXCR. This table holds 650,000 to 850,000 distinct CDR3 sequences, over 15% found once. The source material was blood. Receptors originate from a woman aged 50 to 60 with Graves' hyperthyroidism that later progressed to Graves' ophthalmopathy.

This clonotype was recorded at least ten times. The chain joins TRBV7-8 to TRBJ2-7; D perhaps matches TRBD1 (6 bases). The CDR3 spans 13 residues. V shed 5 bases and J shed 3 bases, with 11 bases lying between them. Germline CDR1 and CDR2: SGHVS and FQNEAQ. CDR3 coding DNA: TGTGCCAGCAGCGTACAGGGAATCTACGAGCAGTACTTC. This codes for CASSVQGIYEQYF.

J is TRBJ1-5 and V is TRBV6-2 or TRBV6-3; possibly TRBD1 for D (5 bases). The CDR3 consists of 19 residues. Germline CDR1 and CDR2: MNHEY and SVGEGT. Between the trimmed V and J ends, which lost 4 bases and 0 bases, there was a span of 22 bases. CDR3 sequence (DNA): TGTGCCAGCAGTTGGGACCGCACGTTCGTTTCTTATAGCAATCAGCCCCAGCATTTT. Encoded protein: CASSWDRTFVSYSNQPQHF.

This clonotype was seen ten or more times. This chain connects TRBV7-3 to TRBJ1-1; 9 nucleotides match TRBD1. Germline V gene lookup returns CDR1 SGHTA and CDR2 FQGTGA. Germline trimming cut 5 bases from V and 4 bases from J; bases unmatched to any gene: 5. The CDR3 totals 14 residues. The DNA for the CDR3 is TGTGCCAGCAGCCCACAGGGGGCGGCCACTGAAGCTTTCTTT. Amino acids: CASSPQGAATEAFF. Full variable domain (outside the CDR3, taken from reference TRBV7-3 and TRBJ1-1): GAGVSQTPSNKVTEKGKYVELRCDPISGHTALYWYRQSLGQGPEFLIYFQGTGAADDSGLPNDRFFAVRPEGSVSTLKIQRTERGDSAVYLCASSPQGAATEAFFGQGTRLTVV.

The chain combines TRBV11-3 with TRBJ2-7, with 7 positions matching TRBD1. With 5 bases clipped from V and 5 bases from J, the junction kept 15 bases outside the gene matches. This CDR3 is 16 amino acids long. CDR1 and CDR2 from the germline V gene are SGHNT and YENEEA. The CDR3 nucleotides read TGTGCCAGCAGCAAACGCACCGGACAGGATCTGGACGAGCAGTACTTC. Protein product: CASSKRTGQDLDEQYF.

The CDR3 reads CASSVQAPTGTQNTGELFF. CDR3 coding DNA: TGTGCCAGCAGCGTACAAGCTCCGACCGGGACACAGAACACCGGGGAGCTGTTTTTT. The genes are TRBV9 and TRBJ2-2; possibly TRBD1 for D (6 bases). Trimming cost V 1 base and J 1 base, with 20 bases left between them. CDR1 SGDLS and CDR2 YYNGEE come from the germline V gene. The CDR3 runs to 19 residues.

Worth noting for this clonotype: A read error is possible here, since a much larger clone lies one base away. J is TRBJ2-6 and V is TRBV6-1, with D possibly TRBD1 on 5 matching bases. The length of the CDR3 is 15 residues. Germline V gene lookup returns CDR1 MNHNS and CDR2 SASEGT. The CDR3 DNA follows: TGTGTCAGCAGGACACCTAGACCTGGGGCCAACGTCCTGACTTTC. Protein product: CVSRTPRPGANVLTF.

This clonotype turned up a few times. The V gene is TRBV6-2 or TRBV6-3, the J gene TRBJ1-1; possible D gene TRBD1, 5 bases. Trimming removed 7 bases from V and 3 bases from J, with 21 bases in between. Germline CDR1 and CDR2: MNHEY and SVGEGT. This CDR3 spans 16 amino acids. The CDR3 nucleotides are TGTGCCAGCAAACGGCTTCGGGACGGACCTTACACTGAAGCTTTCTTT. It translates to CASKRLRDGPYTEAFF.

The rearrangement joins TRBV19 to TRBJ1-5; 7 bases map to TRBD1. The trim removed 3 bases at V and 2 bases at J, leaving 10 bases unmatched. CDR1 and CDR2 (germline): LNHDA, SQIVND (reference sequence). This CDR3 has 17 residues. In DNA form, the CDR3 reads TGTGCCAGTAGTATCCTAGGGCAGGGGGAAGGCAATCAGCCCCAGCATTTT. Its protein is CASSILGQGEGNQPQHF.

The chain employs TRBV27 and TRBJ1-2; perhaps TRBD1 as D (5 bases). V was pared by 1 base and J by 6 bases, with 18 bases between. The CDR3 length is 16 residues. Germline V gene sequence: CDR1 MNHEY, CDR2 SMNVEV (reference sequence). This CDR3 reads CASSLFRSPGYHGYTF. In DNA form, the CDR3 reads TGTGCCAGCAGTTTATTTCGATCCCCAGGGTATCATGGCTACACCTTC.

This clonotype was recorded many times. J is TRBJ2-7 and V is TRBV3-1; no clear D. This CDR3 contains 17 residues. Per the germline V gene, CDR1 is LGHDT and CDR2 is YNNKEL (reference sequence). V lost 0 bases, J lost 2 bases, and 17 bases lay in between. The CDR3 protein is CASSQEWQPVEAYEQYF. CDR3 coding DNA: TGTGCCAGCAGCCAAGAGTGGCAGCCGGTTGAAGCCTACGAGCAGTACTTC.

Ten or more counts support this clonotype. The chain links TRBV12-3 or TRBV12-4 to TRBJ1-6, with TRBD1 matching over 11 bases. The CDR3 is made up of 15 amino acids. The V and J ends lost 6 bases and 7 bases, in that order; junction bases with no gene match: 5. CDR3 sequence (DNA): TGTGCCAGCAGAAGGACAGGGGGCGACAATTCACCCCTCCACTTT. Protein product: CASRRTGGDNSPLHF.

This chain uses TRBV6-1 with TRBJ2-1; 14 bases map to TRBD2. The CDR3 runs to 14 residues. Losses at the gene ends were 5 bases for V and 11 bases for J; bases not matched to a gene: 5. CDR1 MNHNS and CDR2 SASEGT come from the germline V gene. The CDR3 sequence is CASSPGTSGGQQFF. The CDR3 DNA sequence: TGTGCCAGCAGTCCCGGGACTAGCGGGGGCCAGCAGTTCTTC.

The rearrangement uses TRBV10-2 and TRBJ2-2; perhaps TRBD1 as D (5 bases). V lost 2 bases to trimming and J lost 7 bases, with 17 bases between them. Germline CDR1 and CDR2: WSHSY and SAAADI. The CDR3 spans 16 residues. The CDR3 nucleotides are TGCGCCAGCAGTGAGAACAGGCTCCAGCAGGGCGGGGAGCTGTTTTTT. Its protein is CASSENRLQQGGELFF.

This clonotype was seen ten or more times. The V call is TRBV3-1, the J call TRBJ2-7; D may be TRBD2 (6 bases). Deletions cut 4 bases from V and 1 base from J, with 14 bases between. The CDR3 is 15 amino acids. Looked up from germline, CDR1 is LGHDT and CDR2 is YNNKEL (reference sequence). The DNA of the CDR3 is TGTGCCAGCAGCCCGGGACTGTCGTTTTCCTACGAGCAGTACTTC. This gives the protein CASSPGLSFSYEQYF.

The chain combines TRBV2 with TRBJ1-3; D not certain. Trimming left V 10 bases short and J 2 bases short, with 6 bases between. Germline V CDR1 and CDR2: SNHLY, FYNNEI. This CDR3 is 11 amino acids long. CDR3 nucleotide sequence: TGTGCCATAAACGCTGGAAACACCATATATTTT. It translates to CAINAGNTIYF.

The chain couples TRBV20-1 to TRBJ1-1, with unresolved D. This CDR3 contains 11 residues. Trimming removed 4 bases at V and 7 bases at J, with 10 bases between. Germline loops: CDR1 DFQATT, CDR2 SNEGSKA (reference sequence). The CDR3 coding sequence is TGCAGTGCTACCCCCCAGATTGAAGCTTTCTTT. Protein sequence: CSATPQIEAFF.

This clonotype has ten or more counts. The chain carries TRBV12-3 or TRBV12-4 and TRBJ1-1, with 9 bases matching TRBD1. The CDR3 consists of 14 residues. The V and J ends lost 3 bases and 4 bases, in that order; junction bases with no gene match: 3. The CDR3 region has the DNA TGTGCCAGCAGTTTGATGGGACAGGGCACTGAAGCTTTCTTT. Translated: CASSLMGQGTEAFF.

The J gene is TRBJ1-4, the V gene TRBV11-2, with D unresolved. From germline, CDR1 is SGHAT and CDR2 FQNNGV. The V and J ends lost 1 base and 4 bases respectively, with 7 bases between them. This CDR3 spans 14 amino acids. The CDR3: CASSLGHYNEKLFF. DNA of the CDR3: TGTGCCAGCAGCTTAGGCCATTATAATGAAAAACTGTTTTTT.

This clonotype was counted ten times or more. The chain uses TRBV12-3 or TRBV12-4 and TRBJ2-1; TRBD2 agrees at 12 bases. V lost 5 bases, J lost 4 bases, and 0 bases stayed unmatched. The CDR3 has 14 residues. The CDR3 coding sequence is TGTGCCAGCAGTACTAGCGGGGGGTACAATGAGCAGTTCTTC. Translated, it gives CASSTSGGYNEQFF.

CDR3 protein: CAISGSLYGGNYGYTF. CDR3 sequence (DNA): TGTGCCATCAGTGGTTCCCTGTACGGGGGGAACTATGGCTACACCTTC. V gene TRBV10-3 combines with J gene TRBJ1-2; a possible D gene is TRBD1 (5 bases). Germline V gives CDR1 ENHRY, CDR2 SYGVKD. The ends were cut back, 4 bases at V and 2 bases at J, with 17 bases in the middle. CDR3 size: 16 residues.

The sample holds a few counts of this clonotype. The chain carries TRBV5-5 and TRBJ2-1; no definite D call. CDR1 SGHKS and CDR2 YYEKEE come from the germline V gene (reference sequence). Trimming pared 3 bases from V and 2 bases from J, leaving 12 bases between. The CDR3 is made up of 15 amino acids. The CDR3 region is CASSYKSSPYNEQFF. DNA of the CDR3: TGTGCCAGCAGCTATAAATCGAGCCCCTACAATGAGCAGTTCTTC. Combining the CDR3 with reference TRBV5-5 and TRBJ2-1 gives the whole variable domain DAGVTQSPTHLIKTRGQQVTLRCSPISGHKSVSWYQQVLGQGPQFIFQYYEKEERGRGNFPDRFSARQFPNYSSELNVNALLLGDSALYLCASSYKSSPYNEQFFGPGTRLTVL.

This chain links TRBV29-1 with TRBJ1-2, with 11 bases lining up with TRBD1. V lost 7 bases and J lost 3; bases outside the gene matches: 4. Per the germline V gene, CDR1 is SQVTM and CDR2 is ANQGSEA. The CDR3 contains 13 residues. The CDR3 nucleotides read TGCAGCGCTGGGACAGGGGGGGACTATGGCTACACCTTC. Translating it yields CSAGTGGDYGYTF.

This clonotype was observed a handful of times. This chain links TRBV4-2 with TRBJ1-4; the D is unclear. Trimming cost V 0 bases and J 5 bases, with 19 bases left between them. Germline lookup yields CDR1 LGHNA and CDR2 YNFKEQ. The length of the CDR3 is 18 residues. The CDR3 DNA reads TGTGCCAGCAGCCAAGATCCGCCTCGGTTGGGAACGAATGAAAAACTGTTTTTT. It translates to CASSQDPPRLGTNEKLFF.

This clonotype was seen a few times. The chain joins TRBV6-1 to TRBJ2-2; no firm D call. Trimming cost V 11 bases and J 10 bases, with 8 bases left between them. Germline assignment: CDR1 MNHNS and CDR2 SASEGT. The CDR3 has 9 amino acids. CDR3 loop: CAVGEELFF. As DNA, the CDR3 is TGTGCCGTCGGAGAGGAGCTGTTTTTT.

This clonotype was seen a few times. The chain is built from TRBV5-8 and TRBJ2-5; D is possibly TRBD1 (6 bases). With 2 bases removed from V and 0 bases from J, the gap between germline ends came to 11 bases. CDR3 length equals 15 residues. Germline V lookup: CDR1 SGHTS, CDR2 YDEGEE. For the CDR3, the DNA is TGTGCCAGCAGCTTTGGGGGCAGGAACCAAGAGACCCAGTACTTC. Residues: CASSFGGRNQETQYF.

This clonotype was counted between two and nine times. The chain has TRBV15 and TRBJ2-7, with D maybe TRBD1 (6 bases). Trimming took off 1 base at V and 6 bases at J, with 19 bases between the two ends. The CDR3 loop spans 16 amino acids. CDR1 is LNHNV and CDR2 is YYDKDF in the germline V gene (reference sequence). The CDR3 bases are TGTGCCACCAGCAGAGTGGGACACCTAAACCGGGGCGAGCAGTACTTC. It translates to CATSRVGHLNRGEQYF.